Sequencing of this T cell receptor (beta chain) was carried out in a study of blood T cell repertoires in COVID-19. Study summary: Sites in the United States, Italy and Spain provided acute and convalescent COVID-19 samples. T cells, B-cell-depleted T cells, or PBMCs provided the cDNA or gDNA that served as material.

Under the authors' procedure: Reference gene primer amplification in the assay estimated nucleated cell counts. The assay was immunoSEQ multiplex PCR, and TCRdb's table has in-frame clones only and misses some. The V and J calls and clone size come from that table; D and trimming were worked out from the DNA. The table has about 150,000 clones, 84% seen once. V lost 2 bases to trimming and J lost 3 bases; unmatched junction nucleotides: 4. The CDR3 is made up of 15 amino acids. In germline, CDR1 is MNHEY, CDR2 SMNVEV (reference sequence). V is TRBV27 and J is TRBJ2-1, with 7 bases identical to TRBD2. This sequence originates from a man aged 65 to 79 with acute or convalescent COVID-19. Input material: peripheral blood. The CDR3 region is CASSLMGGVYNEQFF. DNA for the CDR3: TGTGCCAGCAGTTTAATGGGGGGGGTCTACAATGAGCAGTTCTTC.